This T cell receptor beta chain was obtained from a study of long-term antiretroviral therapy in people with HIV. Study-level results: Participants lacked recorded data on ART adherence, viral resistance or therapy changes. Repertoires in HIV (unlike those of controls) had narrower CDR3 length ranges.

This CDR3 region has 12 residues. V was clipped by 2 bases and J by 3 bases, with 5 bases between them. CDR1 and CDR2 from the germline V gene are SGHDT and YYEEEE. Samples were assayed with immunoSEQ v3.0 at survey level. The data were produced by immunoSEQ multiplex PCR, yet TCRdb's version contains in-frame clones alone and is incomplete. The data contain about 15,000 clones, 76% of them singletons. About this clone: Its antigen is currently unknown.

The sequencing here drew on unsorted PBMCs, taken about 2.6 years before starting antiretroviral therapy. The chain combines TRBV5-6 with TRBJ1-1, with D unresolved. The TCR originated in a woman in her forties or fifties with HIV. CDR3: CASSFPDTEAFF. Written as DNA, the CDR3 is TGTGCCAGCAGCTTCCCGGACACTGAAGCTTTCTTT.